This entry features one TCR beta chain sequence. Then a second PCR, running roughly 7 to 11 cycles, was carried out with a sample-barcoded 5' primer and a J-beta primer mix. Each cDNA was tagged by a template-switch adaptor containing 12 random nucleotides. TCRdb recomputed calls from the 5' RACE reads with MiXCR, one row per CDR3 protein. The sample includes hundreds of thousands of distinct CDR3 sequences, just over 55% of them seen just once. This specimen comes from a study of blood T cells in healthy people across ages. The V end lost 8 bases, the J end lost 6 bases, and 21 bases lay between the germline ends. The CDR3 runs 15 residues. Germline lookup yields CDR1 SEHNR and CDR2 FQNEAQ (reference sequence).

The chain uses TRBV7-9 and TRBJ2-3; weak D call: TRBD2 (7 bases). This TCR was sampled from a middle-aged man in good health. Source material: blood. CDR3 coding DNA: TGTGCCAGCTCTCCCGGGGGGCACGTATCGGATACGCAGTATTTT. It codes for CASSPGGHVSDTQYF.